This is a list of T cell receptor beta chains from one sample in a study of cytomegalovirus exposure and HLA in healthy donors. The method was immunoSEQ multiplex PCR; TCRdb's version includes in-frame clones alone and lacks a portion of them. The sample has around 200,000 clones, under 85% seen once. The sequenced material came from PBMCs. These receptor sequences come from a woman aged 50 to 60 in good health and CMV-seropositive. The conserved cysteine and the conserved F or W are not part of the CDR3 here. Only some rows state a clone size, as once, few, many or a class for expanded clones.

NA	TRBJ2-3	TRBV9	ASSVVGSGGSTDTQY
NA	TRBJ2-3	TRBV9	ASSPTANQGTDTQY
NA	TRBJ1-1	TRBV7-3	ASSLDLNTEAF
NA	TRBJ2-2	TRBV28	ASSSQGRPSGELF
NA	TRBJ1-5	TRBV28	ASRRRTGVQPQH
few	TRBJ1-6	TRBV6-5	ASSYHSSNYNSPLH
NA	TRBJ1-2	TRBV15	ATSRDGLNYGYT
NA	TRBJ2-5	TRBV27	ASSFNGGAETQY
NA	NA	TRBV28	ASSLVSTGHEQY
once	TRBJ2-3	TRBV9	ASSVTSGGLDTQY
NA	TRBJ1-1	TRBV29-1	SVARDTLNTEAF